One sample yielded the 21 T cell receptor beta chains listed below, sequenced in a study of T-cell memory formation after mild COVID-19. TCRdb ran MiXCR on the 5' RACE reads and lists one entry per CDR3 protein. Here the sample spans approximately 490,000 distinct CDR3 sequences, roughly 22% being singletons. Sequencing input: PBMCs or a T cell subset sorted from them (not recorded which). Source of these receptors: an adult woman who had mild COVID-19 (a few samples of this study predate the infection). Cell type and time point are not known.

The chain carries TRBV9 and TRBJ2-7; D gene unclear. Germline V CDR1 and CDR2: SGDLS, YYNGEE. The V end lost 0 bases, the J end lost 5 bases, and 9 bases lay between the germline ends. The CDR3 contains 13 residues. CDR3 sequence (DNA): TGTGCCAGCAGCGTAGGTATAGACAACGAGCAGTACTTC. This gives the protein CASSVGIDNEQYF.

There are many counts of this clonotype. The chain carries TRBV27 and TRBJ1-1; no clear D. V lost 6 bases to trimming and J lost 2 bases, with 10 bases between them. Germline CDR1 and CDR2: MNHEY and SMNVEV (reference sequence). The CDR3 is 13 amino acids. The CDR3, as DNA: TGTGCCAGCAGCCTCCAAGCAAACACTGAAGCTTTCTTT. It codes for CASSLQANTEAFF.

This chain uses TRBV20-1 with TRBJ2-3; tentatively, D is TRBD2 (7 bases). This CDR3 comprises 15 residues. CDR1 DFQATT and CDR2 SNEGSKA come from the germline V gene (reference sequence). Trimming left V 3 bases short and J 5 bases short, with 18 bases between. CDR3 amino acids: CSARVPRGAGDTQYF. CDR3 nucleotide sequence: TGCAGTGCTAGGGTCCCCCGGGGGGCCGGAGATACGCAGTATTTT.

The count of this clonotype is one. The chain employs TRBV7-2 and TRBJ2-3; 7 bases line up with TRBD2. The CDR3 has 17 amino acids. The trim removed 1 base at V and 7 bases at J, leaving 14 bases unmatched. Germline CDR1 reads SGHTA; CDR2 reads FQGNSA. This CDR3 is CASSLVSGLTPRYTQYF. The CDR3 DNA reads TGTGCCAGCAGCTTAGTATCGGGACTAACCCCGCGTTATACGCAGTATTTT. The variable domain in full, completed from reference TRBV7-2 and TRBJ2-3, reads GAGVSQSPSNKVTEKGKDVELRCDPISGHTALYWYRQSLGQGLEFLIYFQGNSAPDKSGLPSDRFSAERTGGSVSTLTIQRTQQEDSAVYLCASSLVSGLTPRYTQYFGPGTRLTVL.

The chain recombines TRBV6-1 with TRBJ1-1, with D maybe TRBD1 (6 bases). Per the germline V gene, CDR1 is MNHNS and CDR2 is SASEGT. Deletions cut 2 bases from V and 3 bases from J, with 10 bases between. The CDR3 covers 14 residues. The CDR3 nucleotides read TGTGCCAGCAGTGAATACGAGGGGGACACTGAAGCTTTCTTT. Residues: CASSEYEGDTEAFF.

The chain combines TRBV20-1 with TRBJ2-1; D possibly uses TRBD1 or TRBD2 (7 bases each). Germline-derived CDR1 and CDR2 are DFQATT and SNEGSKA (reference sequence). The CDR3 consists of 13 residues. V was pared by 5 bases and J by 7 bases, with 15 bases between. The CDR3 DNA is TGCAGTGCTCGACAGGGAGGGGGAAATGAGCAGTTCTTC. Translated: CSARQGGGNEQFF.

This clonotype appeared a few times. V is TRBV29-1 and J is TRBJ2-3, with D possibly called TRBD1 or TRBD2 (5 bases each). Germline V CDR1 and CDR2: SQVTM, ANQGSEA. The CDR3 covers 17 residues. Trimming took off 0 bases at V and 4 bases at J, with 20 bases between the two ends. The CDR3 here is CSVEDGHGTPGADTQYF. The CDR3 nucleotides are TGCAGCGTTGAAGATGGGCACGGGACGCCGGGCGCAGATACGCAGTATTTT.

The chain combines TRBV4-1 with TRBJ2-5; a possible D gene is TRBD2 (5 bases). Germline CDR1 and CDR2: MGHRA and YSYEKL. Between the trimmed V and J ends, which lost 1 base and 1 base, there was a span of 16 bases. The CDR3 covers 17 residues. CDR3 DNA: TGCGCCAGCAGCCAAGGCAACGGGCAGAGGGTCCAAGAGACCCAGTACTTC. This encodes CASSQGNGQRVQETQYF.

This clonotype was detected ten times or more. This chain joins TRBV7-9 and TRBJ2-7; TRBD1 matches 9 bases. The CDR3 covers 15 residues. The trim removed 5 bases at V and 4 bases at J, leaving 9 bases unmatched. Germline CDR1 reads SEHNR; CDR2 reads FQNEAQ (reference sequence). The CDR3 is CASSPGQGGDYEQYF. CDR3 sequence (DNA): TGTGCCAGCAGCCCGGGACAGGGAGGGGATTACGAGCAGTACTTC.

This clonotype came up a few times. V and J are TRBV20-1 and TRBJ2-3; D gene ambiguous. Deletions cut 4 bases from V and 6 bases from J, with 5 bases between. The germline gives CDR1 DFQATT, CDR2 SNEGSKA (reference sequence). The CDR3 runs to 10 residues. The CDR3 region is CSATRDTQYF. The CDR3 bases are TGCAGTGCTACCCGGGATACGCAGTATTTT.

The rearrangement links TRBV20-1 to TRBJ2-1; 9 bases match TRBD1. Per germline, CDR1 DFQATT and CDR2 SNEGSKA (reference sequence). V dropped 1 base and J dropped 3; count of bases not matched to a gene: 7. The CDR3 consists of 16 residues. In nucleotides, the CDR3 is TGCAGTGCTAGAGCCACACAGGGGGCTGGCTACAATGAGCAGTTCTTC. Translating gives CSARATQGAGYNEQFF.

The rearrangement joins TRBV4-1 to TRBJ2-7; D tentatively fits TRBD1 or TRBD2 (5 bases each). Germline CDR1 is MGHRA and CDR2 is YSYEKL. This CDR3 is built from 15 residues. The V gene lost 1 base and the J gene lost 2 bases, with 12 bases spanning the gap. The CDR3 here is CASSQVRGAPYEQYF. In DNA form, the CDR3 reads TGCGCCAGCAGCCAAGTTCGAGGGGCCCCCTACGAGCAGTACTTC.

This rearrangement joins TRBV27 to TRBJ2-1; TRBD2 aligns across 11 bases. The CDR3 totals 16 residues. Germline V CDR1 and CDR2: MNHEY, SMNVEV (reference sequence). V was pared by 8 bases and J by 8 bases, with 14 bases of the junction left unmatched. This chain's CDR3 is CASVQAPSGGLDEQFF. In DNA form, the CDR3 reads TGTGCCAGCGTCCAAGCCCCTAGCGGGGGGCTCGATGAGCAGTTCTTC.

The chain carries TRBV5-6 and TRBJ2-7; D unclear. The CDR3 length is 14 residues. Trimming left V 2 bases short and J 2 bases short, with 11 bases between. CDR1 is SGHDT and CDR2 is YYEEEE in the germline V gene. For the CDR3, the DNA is TGTGCCAGCAGCTTTGCTGGAGAGCCCTACGAGCAGTACTTC. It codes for CASSFAGEPYEQYF.

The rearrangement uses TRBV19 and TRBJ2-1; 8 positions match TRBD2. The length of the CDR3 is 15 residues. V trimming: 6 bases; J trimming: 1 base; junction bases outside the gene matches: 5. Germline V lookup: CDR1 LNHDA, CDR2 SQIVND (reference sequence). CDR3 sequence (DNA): TGTGCCAGTAGGACGGGAGGGGTTTCCTACAATGAGCAGTTCTTC. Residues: CASRTGGVSYNEQFF. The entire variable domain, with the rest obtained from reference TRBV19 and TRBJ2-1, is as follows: DGGITQSPKYLFRKEGQNVTLSCEQNLNHDAMYWYRQDPGQGLRLIYYSQIVNDFQKGDIAEGYSVSREKKESFPLTVTSAQKNPTAFYLCASRTGGVSYNEQFFGPGTRLTVL.

The CDR3 DNA sequence: TGCAGTGCTTCAGCAACACTTACCGACCTCTACGAGCAGTACTTC. Protein sequence: CSASATLTDLYEQYF. V is TRBV20-1 and J is TRBJ2-7; no firm D call. Germline V gene lookup returns CDR1 DFQATT and CDR2 SNEGSKA (reference sequence). The CDR3 consists of 15 residues. The V end was cut by 5 bases, the J end by 3 bases, with 20 bases between.

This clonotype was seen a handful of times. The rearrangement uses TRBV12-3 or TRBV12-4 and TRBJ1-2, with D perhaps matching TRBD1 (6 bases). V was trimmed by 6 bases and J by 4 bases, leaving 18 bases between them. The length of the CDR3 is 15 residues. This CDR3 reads CASSLSGSGAYGYTF. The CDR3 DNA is TGTGCCAGCAGCCTCTCGGGTTCGGGGGCCTATGGCTACACCTTC.

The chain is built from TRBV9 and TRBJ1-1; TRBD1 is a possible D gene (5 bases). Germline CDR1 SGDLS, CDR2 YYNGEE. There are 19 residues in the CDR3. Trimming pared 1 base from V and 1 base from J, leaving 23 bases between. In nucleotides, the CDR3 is TGTGCCAGCAGCGTATTTAGCAGGGTCAGTGGGCCAGGGAACACTGAAGCTTTCTTT. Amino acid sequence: CASSVFSRVSGPGNTEAFF.

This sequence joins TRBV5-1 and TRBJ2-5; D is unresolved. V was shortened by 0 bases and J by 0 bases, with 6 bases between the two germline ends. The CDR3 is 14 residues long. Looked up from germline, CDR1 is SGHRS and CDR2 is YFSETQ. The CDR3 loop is CASSLDRYQETQYF. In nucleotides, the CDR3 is TGCGCCAGCAGCTTGGACAGATACCAAGAGACCCAGTACTTC.

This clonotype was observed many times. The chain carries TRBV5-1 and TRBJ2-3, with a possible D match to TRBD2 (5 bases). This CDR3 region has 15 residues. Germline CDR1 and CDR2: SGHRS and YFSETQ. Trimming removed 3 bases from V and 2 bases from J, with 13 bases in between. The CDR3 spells CASSWSGLDTDTQYF. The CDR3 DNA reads TGCGCCAGCAGCTGGAGCGGTTTGGACACAGATACGCAGTATTTT. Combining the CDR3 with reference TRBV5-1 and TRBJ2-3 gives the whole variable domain KAGVTQTPRYLIKTRGQQVTLSCSPISGHRSVSWYQQTPGQGLQFLFEYFSETQRNKGNFPGRFSGRQFSNSRSEMNVSTLELGDSALYLCASSWSGLDTDTQYFGPGTRLTVL.

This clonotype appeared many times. This chain's CDR3 is CASSLRAEETQYF. The CDR3 bases are TGCGCCAGCAGCTTGCGGGCGGAAGAGACCCAGTACTTC. This chain uses TRBV5-1 with TRBJ2-5; the D is unclear. The germline V and J ends were trimmed by 1 base and 3 bases, with 7 bases remaining between them. CDR1 and CDR2 from the germline V gene are SGHRS and YFSETQ. The CDR3 length is 13 residues.